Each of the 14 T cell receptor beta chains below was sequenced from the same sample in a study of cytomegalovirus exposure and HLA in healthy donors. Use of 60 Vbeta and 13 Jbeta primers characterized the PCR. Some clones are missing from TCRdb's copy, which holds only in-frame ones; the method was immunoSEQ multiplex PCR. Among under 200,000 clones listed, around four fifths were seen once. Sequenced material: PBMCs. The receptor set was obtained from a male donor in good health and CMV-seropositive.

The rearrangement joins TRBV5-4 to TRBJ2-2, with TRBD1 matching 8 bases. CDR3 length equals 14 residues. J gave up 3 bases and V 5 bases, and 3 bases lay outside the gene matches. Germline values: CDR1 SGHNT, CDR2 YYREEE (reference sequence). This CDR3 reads CASRSTGDTGELFF. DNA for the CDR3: TGTGCCAGCAGGTCGACAGGGGACACCGGGGAGCTGTTTTTT.

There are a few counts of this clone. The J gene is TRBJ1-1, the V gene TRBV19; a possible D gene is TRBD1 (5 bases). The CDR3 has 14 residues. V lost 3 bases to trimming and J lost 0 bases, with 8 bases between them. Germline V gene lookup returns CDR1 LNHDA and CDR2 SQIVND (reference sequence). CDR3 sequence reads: CASSIGHLNTEAFF. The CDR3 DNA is TGTGCCAGTAGTATTGGACACTTGAACACTGAAGCTTTCTTT.

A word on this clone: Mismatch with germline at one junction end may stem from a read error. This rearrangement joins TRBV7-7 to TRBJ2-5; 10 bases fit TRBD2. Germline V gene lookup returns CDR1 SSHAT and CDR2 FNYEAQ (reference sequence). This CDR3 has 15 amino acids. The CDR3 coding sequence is TGTGCTAGCAGCTCACAGCGGGGGGGGGTGGAGACCCAGTACTTC. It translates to CASSSQRGGVETQYF.

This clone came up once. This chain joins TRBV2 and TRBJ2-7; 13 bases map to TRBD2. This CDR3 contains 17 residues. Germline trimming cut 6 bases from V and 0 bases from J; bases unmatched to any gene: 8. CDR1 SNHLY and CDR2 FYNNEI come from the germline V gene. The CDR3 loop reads CASRSTSGGRISYEQYF. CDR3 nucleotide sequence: TGTGCCAGCAGATCGACTAGCGGGGGGCGCATCTCCTACGAGCAGTACTTC.

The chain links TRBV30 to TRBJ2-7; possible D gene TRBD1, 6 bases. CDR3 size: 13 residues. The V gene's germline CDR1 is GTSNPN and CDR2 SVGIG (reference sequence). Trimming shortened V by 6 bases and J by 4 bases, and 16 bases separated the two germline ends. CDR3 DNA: TGTGCCTGCACGACCTGGACAGCTTACGAGCAGTACTTC. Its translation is CACTTWTAYEQYF.

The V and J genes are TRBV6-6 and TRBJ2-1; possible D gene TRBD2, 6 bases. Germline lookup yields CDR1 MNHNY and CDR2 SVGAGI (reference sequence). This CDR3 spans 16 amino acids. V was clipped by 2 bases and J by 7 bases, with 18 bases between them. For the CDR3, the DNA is TGTGCCAGCAGTTACCCCCAGGCTCCCAGCGGGAATGAGCAGTTCTTC. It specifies CASSYPQAPSGNEQFF.

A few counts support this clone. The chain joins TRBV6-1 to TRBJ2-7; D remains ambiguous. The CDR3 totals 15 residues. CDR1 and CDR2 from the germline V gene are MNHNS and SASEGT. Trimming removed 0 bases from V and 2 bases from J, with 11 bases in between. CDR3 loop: CASSEALGGPYEQYF. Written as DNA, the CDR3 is TGTGCCAGCAGTGAAGCGCTGGGTGGGCCCTACGAGCAGTACTTC.

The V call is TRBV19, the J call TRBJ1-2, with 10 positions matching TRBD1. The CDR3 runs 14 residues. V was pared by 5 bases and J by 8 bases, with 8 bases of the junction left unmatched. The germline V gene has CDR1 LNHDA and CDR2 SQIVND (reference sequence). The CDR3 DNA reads TGTGCCAGTAGTCGGGAGACAGGGGGCAACGGCTACACCTTC. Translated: CASSRETGGNGYTF.

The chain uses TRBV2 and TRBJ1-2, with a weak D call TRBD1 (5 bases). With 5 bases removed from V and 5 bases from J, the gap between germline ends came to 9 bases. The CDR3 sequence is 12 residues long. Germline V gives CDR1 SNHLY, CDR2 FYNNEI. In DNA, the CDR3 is TGTGCCAGCAGTCCGGACATTTATGGCTACACCTTC. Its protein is CASSPDIYGYTF.

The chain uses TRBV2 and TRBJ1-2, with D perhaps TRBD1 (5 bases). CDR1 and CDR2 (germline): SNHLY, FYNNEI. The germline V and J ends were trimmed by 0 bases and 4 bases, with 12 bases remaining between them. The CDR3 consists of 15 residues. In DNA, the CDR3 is TGTGCCAGCAGTGAAGCGGCAGGGTTCACCTATGGCTACACCTTC. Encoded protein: CASSEAAGFTYGYTF.

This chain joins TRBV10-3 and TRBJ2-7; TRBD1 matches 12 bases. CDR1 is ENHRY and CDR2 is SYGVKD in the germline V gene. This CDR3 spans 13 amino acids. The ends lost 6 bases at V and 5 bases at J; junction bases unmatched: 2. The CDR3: CAIRGTGGHEQYF. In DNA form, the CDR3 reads TGTGCCATCAGGGGGACAGGGGGCCACGAGCAGTACTTC.

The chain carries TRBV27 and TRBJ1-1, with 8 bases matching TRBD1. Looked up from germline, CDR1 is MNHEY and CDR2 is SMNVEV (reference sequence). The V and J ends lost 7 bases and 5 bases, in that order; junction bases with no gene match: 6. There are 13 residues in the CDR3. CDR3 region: CASIRTGRTEAFF. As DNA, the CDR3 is TGTGCCAGCATTAGGACAGGGCGGACTGAAGCTTTCTTT.

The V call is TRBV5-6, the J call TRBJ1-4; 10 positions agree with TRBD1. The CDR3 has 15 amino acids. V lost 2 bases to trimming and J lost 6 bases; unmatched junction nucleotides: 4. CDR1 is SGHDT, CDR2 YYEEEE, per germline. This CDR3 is CASSFDRGLDEKLFF. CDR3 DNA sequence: TGTGCCAGCAGCTTTGACAGGGGGCTGGATGAAAAACTGTTTTTT. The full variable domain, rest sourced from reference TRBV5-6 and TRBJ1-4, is DAGVTQSPTHLIKTRGQQVTLRCSPKSGHDTVSWYQQALGQGPQFIFQYYEEEERQRGNFPDRFSGHQFPNYSSELNVNALLLGDSALYLCASSFDRGLDEKLFFGSGTQLSVL.

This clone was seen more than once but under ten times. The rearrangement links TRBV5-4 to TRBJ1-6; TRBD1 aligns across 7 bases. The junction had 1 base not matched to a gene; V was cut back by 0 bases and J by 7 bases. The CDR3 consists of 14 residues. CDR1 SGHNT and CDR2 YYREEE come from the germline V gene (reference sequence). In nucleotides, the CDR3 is TGTGCCAGCAGCTTGGAGACAGGGAATTCACCCCTCCACTTT. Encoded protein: CASSLETGNSPLHF.